The 31 T cell receptor beta chains presented below share a single source sample, sequenced in a study of technical replicates of blood from a handful of donors. The method was immunoSEQ multiplex PCR; TCRdb's version includes in-frame clones alone and lacks a portion of them. The table shows about 53,000 clones, with about 86% occurring only once. Source material: PBMCs. The receptors stem from a human donor in good health. Some clones in this sample may be carry-over from other donors' samples.

The chain employs TRBV21-1 and TRBJ1-1. TRBV21-1 is a documented pseudogene. The CDR3 sequence is 13 residues long. CDR3 nucleotides: TGTGCCAGCAGCTGGGGGGGGAACACTGAAGCTTTCTTT. The encoded protein is CASSWGGNTEAFF.

The genes are TRBV5-4 and TRBJ2-7; 7 bases are shared with TRBD1. This CDR3 has 13 residues. Germline CDR1 SGHNT, CDR2 YYREEE (reference sequence). V trimming: 5 bases; J trimming: 3 bases; junction bases outside the gene matches: 5. Here the CDR3 reads CASSSTGNYEQYF. CDR3 DNA sequence: TGTGCCAGCAGTTCGACAGGGAACTACGAGCAGTACTTC.

The chain combines TRBV4-2 with TRBJ2-7, with 8 bases matching TRBD2. This CDR3 region has 16 residues. The V and J ends lost 0 bases and 5 bases, in that order; junction bases with no gene match: 9. The V gene's germline CDR1 is LGHNA and CDR2 YNFKEQ. The CDR3 DNA is TGTGCCAGCAGCCAAGACTACGGGAGGGAGGGGGACGAGCAGTACTTC. It is translated as CASSQDYGREGDEQYF.

The genes are TRBV9 and TRBJ2-1; D might be TRBD2 (6 bases). Germline V CDR1 and CDR2: SGDLS, YYNGEE. The CDR3 sequence is 16 residues long. V lost 0 bases and J 2 bases, leaving 12 bases between the germline ends. The CDR3 DNA reads TGTGCCAGCAGCGTAGAACGGGGGTCACCCTACAATGAGCAGTTCTTC. This encodes CASSVERGSPYNEQFF.

The chain has TRBV11-3 and TRBJ2-3, with 8 bases aligning to TRBD1. This CDR3 region has 14 residues. The V and J ends lost 5 bases and 2 bases, in that order; junction bases with no gene match: 3. Looked up from germline, CDR1 is SGHNT and CDR2 is YENEEA. The CDR3 loop reads CASSPQGATDTQYF. The CDR3, as DNA: TGTGCCAGCAGCCCTCAGGGGGCCACAGATACGCAGTATTTT.

V and J are TRBV4-1 and TRBJ2-1, with D hard to call. This CDR3 region has 14 residues. Germline V gene sequence: CDR1 MGHRA, CDR2 YSYEKL. Trimming removed 5 bases from V and 8 bases from J, with 16 bases in between. DNA for the CDR3: TGCGCCAGCAGCAACTTGGGTAGCCCCGATGAGCAGTTCTTC. Its translation: CASSNLGSPDEQFF.

This clone was found a few times. CDR3: CASGQGERVEAFF. In DNA form, the CDR3 reads TGTGCCAGTGGACAGGGGGAGCGCGTTGAAGCTTTCTTT. The rearrangement uses TRBV6-1 and TRBJ1-1; 10 bases line up with TRBD1. This CDR3 spans 13 amino acids. Germline assignment: CDR1 MNHNS and CDR2 SASEGT. The junction had 8 bases not matched to a gene; V was cut back by 9 bases and J by 7 bases.

The sample holds a few counts of this clone. This chain joins TRBV5-1 and TRBJ2-5; the match to TRBD2 covers 8 bases. Germline lookup yields CDR1 SGHRS and CDR2 YFSETQ. The CDR3 length is 16 residues. After removal of 4 bases from V and 2 bases from J, the junction contained 10 bases not matched to a gene. CDR3 nucleotide sequence: TGCGCCAGCAGCCCGCCCCATGCGGGGGGTCAAGAGACCCAGTACTTC. The encoded protein is CASSPPHAGGQETQYF. The variable domain in full, completed from reference TRBV5-1 and TRBJ2-5, reads KAGVTQTPRYLIKTRGQQVTLSCSPISGHRSVSWYQQTPGQGLQFLFEYFSETQRNKGNFPGRFSGRQFSNSRSEMNVSTLELGDSALYLCASSPPHAGGQETQYFGPGTRLLVL.

The V and J genes are TRBV4-3 and TRBJ1-3; no reliable D call. From germline, CDR1 is LGHNA and CDR2 YSLEER. Trimming left V 0 bases short and J 0 bases short, with 9 bases between. This CDR3 region has 16 residues. The DNA of the CDR3 is TGCGCCAGCAGCCAAGACTACAGCGGCTCTGGAAACACCATATATTTT. Translating it yields CASSQDYSGSGNTIYF.

V is TRBV12-5 and J is TRBJ2-7; perhaps TRBD2 as D (7 bases). The germline CDR1 and CDR2 sequences are LGHNT and FRNRAP. The CDR3 has 15 residues. With 1 base removed from V and 0 bases from J, the gap between germline ends came to 10 bases. The CDR3 here is CASGLEAGHSYEQYF. CDR3 bases: TGTGCTAGTGGTTTGGAAGCGGGACACTCCTACGAGCAGTACTTC.

In this sample, this clone turned up a few times. V gene TRBV30 combines with J gene TRBJ2-7; 9 bases are shared with TRBD2. V shed 0 bases and J 0 bases; nucleotides not matched to a gene: 3. The length of the CDR3 is 15 residues. Germline V gene data show CDR1 as GTSNPN and CDR2 as SVGIG (reference sequence). CDR3 nucleotide sequence: TGTGCCTGGAGTGTAGCGGGAGGATACTCCTACGAGCAGTACTTC. This sequence encodes CAWSVAGGYSYEQYF.

This chain uses TRBV28 with TRBJ1-1, with TRBD1 matching 11 bases. This CDR3 is built from 15 residues. CDR1 is MDHEN, CDR2 SYDVKM, per germline. V gave up 5 bases and J gave up 5 bases; unmatched junction bases: 7. CDR3 region: CASSPGQGAMTEAFF. CDR3 DNA sequence: TGTGCCAGCAGTCCTGGACAGGGGGCGATGACTGAAGCTTTCTTT.

This chain links TRBV27 with TRBJ1-5, with D possibly matching TRBD1 (6 bases). Germline CDR1 and CDR2: MNHEY and SMNVEV (reference sequence). The CDR3 has 13 residues. Trimming left V 4 bases short and J 6 bases short, with 10 bases between. The CDR3 nucleotides read TGTGCCAGCAGTTATCAGGGGCGTCAGCCCCAGCATTTT. Protein product: CASSYQGRQPQHF.

J is TRBJ2-3 and V is TRBV5-4; 14 bases match TRBD2. V dropped 0 bases and J dropped 6; count of bases not matched to a gene: 3. CDR3 length: 16 amino acids. The germline gives CDR1 SGHNT, CDR2 YYREEE (reference sequence). CDR3 residues: CASSLGLAGGSDTQYF. The DNA for the CDR3 is TGTGCCAGCAGCTTGGGACTAGCGGGAGGGTCGGATACGCAGTATTTT.

The chain links TRBV7-2 to TRBJ2-5, with D possibly being TRBD2 (6 bases). V lost 4 bases to trimming and J lost 5 bases, with 11 bases between them. Looked up from germline, CDR1 is SGHTA and CDR2 is FQGNSA. The CDR3 has 13 residues. The CDR3 region is CASSSGRGETQYF. In DNA form, the CDR3 reads TGTGCCAGCAGCTCCGGTCGGGGGGAGACCCAGTACTTC.

This clone was found once. The rearrangement joins TRBV28 to TRBJ1-2, with TRBD1 matching over 7 bases. The J segment lost 5 bases and the V segment lost 6 bases, leaving 12 bases of the junction unmatched. This CDR3 is built from 15 residues. CDR1 is MDHEN, CDR2 SYDVKM, per germline. This CDR3 is CASSDGGGRLYGYTF. Written as DNA, the CDR3 is TGTGCCAGCAGCGATGGAGGGGGCCGGTTGTATGGCTACACCTTC.

The chain uses TRBV4-1 and TRBJ1-5; the D gene is possibly TRBD1 (6 bases). The germline gives CDR1 MGHRA, CDR2 YSYEKL. V lost 1 base, J lost 2 bases, and 9 bases lay in between. This CDR3 comprises 15 residues. CDR3 sequence: CASSQGGQRNQPQHF. CDR3 bases: TGCGCCAGCAGCCAAGGAGGACAGCGCAATCAGCCCCAGCATTTT.

The V call is TRBV7-8, the J call TRBJ1-2; maybe TRBD1 (5 bases). Per the germline V gene, CDR1 is SGHVS and CDR2 is FQNEAQ. The CDR3 contains 13 residues. Trimming stripped 5 bases from V and 9 bases from J, with 16 bases between. CDR3 loop: CASSTRDGTRYTF. The CDR3 coding sequence is TGTGCCAGCAGCACGAGAGATGGGACTCGCTACACCTTC.

V usage is TRBV7-6 and J usage is TRBJ2-7; the match to TRBD2 covers 8 bases. The CDR3 runs to 16 residues. The junction had 10 bases not matched to a gene; V was cut back by 0 bases and J by 6 bases. Germline assignment: CDR1 SGHVS and CDR2 FNYEAQ. As DNA, the CDR3 is TGTGCCAGCAGCTTAGCTTCGGGACTAGGGATTTCCGAGCAGTACTTC. The encoded protein is CASSLASGLGISEQYF.

V gene TRBV7-9 combines with J gene TRBJ1-6, with D uncertain. V shed 4 bases and J shed 2 bases, with 3 bases lying between them. The CDR3 runs to 13 residues. CDR1 and CDR2 from the germline V gene are SEHNR and FQNEAQ (reference sequence). In DNA form, the CDR3 reads TGTGCCAGCAGCTCCACCTATAATTCACCCCTCCACTTT. The encoded protein is CASSSTYNSPLHF. The full variable domain, completed using reference TRBV7-9 and TRBJ1-6, is DTGVSQNPRHKITKRGQNVTFRCDPISEHNRLYWYRQTLGQGPEFLTYFQNEAQLEKSRLLSDRFSAERPKGSFSTLEIQRTEQGDSAMYLCASSSTYNSPLHFGNGTRLTVT.

The V and J genes are TRBV6-4 and TRBJ1-2; possible D gene TRBD1, 6 bases. V was clipped by 3 bases and J by 6 bases, with 14 bases between them. Per germline, CDR1 MRHNA and CDR2 SNTAGT. The CDR3 contains 14 residues. CDR3: CASSEAGGANGYTF. CDR3 in DNA: TGTGCCAGCAGTGAGGCCGGGGGGGCAAATGGCTACACCTTC.

The V gene is TRBV9, the J gene TRBJ1-4; D is unresolved. This CDR3 comprises 15 residues. CDR1 is SGDLS, CDR2 YYNGEE, per germline. Deletions cut 0 bases from V and 0 bases from J, with 6 bases between. The CDR3 nucleotides read TGTGCCAGCAGCGTAGGGGGAGCAACTAATGAAAAACTGTTTTTT. Protein: CASSVGGATNEKLFF.

The rearrangement uses TRBV7-9 and TRBJ2-7; 9 nucleotides line up with TRBD1. The germline CDR1 and CDR2 sequences are SEHNR and FQNEAQ (reference sequence). V lost 5 bases to trimming and J lost 5 bases; unmatched junction nucleotides: 10. The CDR3 consists of 15 residues. The CDR3 DNA follows: TGTGCCAGCAGCCCCACGAGGGACAGGGTCCACGAGCAGTACTTC. Its translation: CASSPTRDRVHEQYF.

The chain combines TRBV5-4 with TRBJ2-1, with 9 bases lining up with TRBD2. The length of the CDR3 is 16 residues. V trimming: 3 bases; J trimming: 6 bases; junction bases outside the gene matches: 10. Germline V gives CDR1 SGHNT, CDR2 YYREEE (reference sequence). The CDR3 region has the DNA TGTGCCAGCAGCTCGCAAAGCGGGGGGCTATTCAATGAGCAGTTCTTC. Translation: CASSSQSGGLFNEQFF.

This clone was recorded only once. The chain has TRBV7-9 and TRBJ2-2; TRBD1 aligns across 9 bases. Germline V gene sequence: CDR1 SEHNR, CDR2 FQNEAQ (reference sequence). The CDR3 contains 16 residues. Trimming cost V 5 bases and J 6 bases; bases outside gene matches: 10. The CDR3 here is CASSPNRGQGAGELFF. The CDR3 DNA sequence: TGTGCCAGCAGCCCCAACCGGGGACAGGGCGCCGGGGAGCTGTTTTTT. Together with reference TRBV7-9 and TRBJ2-2, the CDR3 gives the full variable domain: DTGVSQNPRHKITKRGQNVTFRCDPISEHNRLYWYRQTLGQGPEFLTYFQNEAQLEKSRLLSDRFSAERPKGSFSTLEIQRTEQGDSAMYLCASSPNRGQGAGELFFGEGSRLTVL.

V is TRBV4-3 and J is TRBJ2-6, with a weak D call TRBD2 (5 bases). Trimming cost V 4 bases and J 5 bases, with 18 bases left between them. Germline CDR1 reads LGHNA; CDR2 reads YSLEER. The CDR3 contains 17 residues. Written as DNA, the CDR3 is TGCGCCAGCAGCCCTCGCGGACTCGGCCAGAGGGCCAACGTCCTGACTTTC. As protein: CASSPRGLGQRANVLTF.

Here the CDR3 reads CASSTRDRGGNEQFF. DNA of the CDR3: TGTGCCAGCAGCACCAGGGACAGGGGAGGGAATGAGCAGTTCTTC. V is TRBV28 and J is TRBJ2-1, with TRBD1 identical over 10 bases. The J segment lost 7 bases and the V segment lost 6 bases, leaving 9 bases of the junction unmatched. The V gene's germline CDR1 is MDHEN and CDR2 SYDVKM. CDR3 length equals 15 residues.

Regarding this clone: A read error is likely, as this CDR3 ends without the conserved phenylalanine or tryptophan. It is unclear where the CDR3 begins or ends on the DNA, so no DNA is shown, and the CDR3 is as TCRdb lists it. V and J are TRBV2 and TRBJ2-7; the table's D call of TRBD2 was not tested on the DNA. The V gene's germline CDR1 is SNHLY and CDR2 FYNNEI. The CDR3 spans 14 amino acids, including both terminal residues. The CDR3: CASSEARLAGARDL.

The chain carries TRBV6-5 and TRBJ1-5; unclear D gene. CDR1 and CDR2 (germline): MNHEY, SVGAGI. The V and J ends lost 0 bases and 12 bases respectively, with 15 bases between them. The CDR3 covers 14 residues. CDR3 sequence (DNA): TGTGCCAGCAGTTACTCGAGCCTCCGGGAGGACCAGCATTTT. Its translation is CASSYSSLREDQHF.

The chain employs TRBV5-1 and TRBJ2-7; tentatively, D is TRBD2 (7 bases). CDR1 and CDR2 from the germline V gene are SGHRS and YFSETQ. The CDR3 is 15 residues long. V lost 0 bases to trimming and J lost 6 bases, with 16 bases between them. For the CDR3, the DNA is TGCGCCAGCAGCTTGGGCGGGGGCGGTTACCGCGAGCAGTACTTC. Residues: CASSLGGGGYREQYF.

This clone was detected ten times or more. Written as DNA, the CDR3 is TGTGCCAGCACGGGGGGGAGCTATGGCTACACCTTC. As protein: CASTGGSYGYTF. This chain connects TRBV6-4 to TRBJ1-2; possibly TRBD1 for D (5 bases). Looked up from germline, CDR1 is MRHNA and CDR2 is SNTAGT. Trimming pared 7 bases from V and 4 bases from J, leaving 10 bases between. The CDR3 has 12 residues.